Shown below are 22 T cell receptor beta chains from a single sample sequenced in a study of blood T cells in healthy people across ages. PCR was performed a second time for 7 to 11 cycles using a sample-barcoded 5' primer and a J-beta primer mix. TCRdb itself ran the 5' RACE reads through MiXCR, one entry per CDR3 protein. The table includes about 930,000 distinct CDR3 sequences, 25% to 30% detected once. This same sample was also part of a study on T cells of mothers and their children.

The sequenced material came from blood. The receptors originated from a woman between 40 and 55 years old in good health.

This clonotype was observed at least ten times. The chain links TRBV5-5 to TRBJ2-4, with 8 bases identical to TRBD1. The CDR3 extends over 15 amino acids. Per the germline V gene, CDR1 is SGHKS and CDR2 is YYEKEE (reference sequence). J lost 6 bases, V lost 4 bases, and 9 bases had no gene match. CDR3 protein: CASSVTGDAGNIQYF. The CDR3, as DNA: TGTGCCAGCAGCGTGACAGGGGACGCGGGAAACATTCAGTACTTC. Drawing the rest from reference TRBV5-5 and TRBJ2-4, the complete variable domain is DAGVTQSPTHLIKTRGQQVTLRCSPISGHKSVSWYQQVLGQGPQFIFQYYEKEERGRGNFPDRFSARQFPNYSSELNVNALLLGDSALYLCASSVTGDAGNIQYFGAGTRLSVL.

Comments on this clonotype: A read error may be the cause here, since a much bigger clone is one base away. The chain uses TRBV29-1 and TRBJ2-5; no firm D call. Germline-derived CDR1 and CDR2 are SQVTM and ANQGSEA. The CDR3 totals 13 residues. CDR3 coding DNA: TGCAGCGTTGAATCCGGGCTCCAAGAGGCCCAGTACTTC. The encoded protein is CSVESGLQEAQYF.

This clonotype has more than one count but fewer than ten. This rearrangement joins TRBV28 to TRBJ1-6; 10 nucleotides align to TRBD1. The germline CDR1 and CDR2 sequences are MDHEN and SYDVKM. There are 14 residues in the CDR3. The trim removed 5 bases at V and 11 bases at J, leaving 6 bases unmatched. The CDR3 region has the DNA TGTGCCAGCAGTCGGGACAGGGGATCGGCACCCCTCCACTTT. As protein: CASSRDRGSAPLHF.

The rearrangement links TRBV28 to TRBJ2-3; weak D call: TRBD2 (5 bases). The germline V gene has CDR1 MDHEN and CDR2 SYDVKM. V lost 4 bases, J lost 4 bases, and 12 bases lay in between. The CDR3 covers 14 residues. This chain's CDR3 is CASSSLGSPDTQYF. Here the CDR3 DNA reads TGTGCCAGCAGTTCTCTAGGGAGCCCAGATACGCAGTATTTT. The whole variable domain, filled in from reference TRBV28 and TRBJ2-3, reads DVKVTQSSRYLVKRTGEKVFLECVQDMDHENMFWYRQDPGLGLRLIYFSYDVKMKEKGDIPEGYSVSREKKERFSLILESASTNQTSMYLCASSSLGSPDTQYFGPGTRLTVL.

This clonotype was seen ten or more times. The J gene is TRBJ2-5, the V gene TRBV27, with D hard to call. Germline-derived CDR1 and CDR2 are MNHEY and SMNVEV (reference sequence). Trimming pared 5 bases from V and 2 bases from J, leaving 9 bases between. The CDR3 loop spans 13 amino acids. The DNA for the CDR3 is TGTGCCAGCAGTCTGACCAATCAAGAGACCCAGTACTTC. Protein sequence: CASSLTNQETQYF.

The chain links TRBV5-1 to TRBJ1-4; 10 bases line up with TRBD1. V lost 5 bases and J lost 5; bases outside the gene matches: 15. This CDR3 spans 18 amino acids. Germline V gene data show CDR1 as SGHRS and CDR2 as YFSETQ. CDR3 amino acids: CASRPTGQGLSINEKLFF. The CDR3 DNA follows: TGCGCCAGCAGGCCGACGGGACAGGGGCTGTCCATCAATGAAAAACTGTTTTTT.

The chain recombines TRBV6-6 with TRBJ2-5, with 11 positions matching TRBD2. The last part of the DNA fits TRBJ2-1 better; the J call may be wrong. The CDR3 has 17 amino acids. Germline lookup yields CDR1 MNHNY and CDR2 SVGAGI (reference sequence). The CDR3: CASSYSRSTSGDNPQFF. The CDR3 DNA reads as TGTGCCAGCAGTTACTCACGGTCGACTAGCGGGGACAACCCCCAGTTCTTC.

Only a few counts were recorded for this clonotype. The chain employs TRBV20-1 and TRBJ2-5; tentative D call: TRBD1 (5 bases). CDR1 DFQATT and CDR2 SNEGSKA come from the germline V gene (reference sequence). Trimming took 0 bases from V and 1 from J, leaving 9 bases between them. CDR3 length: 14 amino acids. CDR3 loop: CSARDWQGQETQYF. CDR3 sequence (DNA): TGCAGTGCTAGAGATTGGCAGGGCCAAGAGACCCAGTACTTC.

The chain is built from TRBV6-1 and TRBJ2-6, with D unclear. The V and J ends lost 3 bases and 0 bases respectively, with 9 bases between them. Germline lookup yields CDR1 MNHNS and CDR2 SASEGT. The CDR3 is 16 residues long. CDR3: CASSEGMGSGANVLTF. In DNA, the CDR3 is TGTGCCAGCAGTGAGGGGATGGGCTCTGGGGCCAACGTCCTGACTTTC.

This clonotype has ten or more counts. CDR3 DNA sequence: TGCGCCAGCAGCGACGGACTGTATACTACCTACGAGCAGTACTTC. This codes for CASSDGLYTTYEQYF. The chain has TRBV5-1 and TRBJ2-7, with D possibly being TRBD2 (5 bases). CDR1 is SGHRS and CDR2 is YFSETQ in the germline V gene. V lost 4 bases, J lost 2 bases, and 16 bases lay in between. The CDR3 contains 15 residues.

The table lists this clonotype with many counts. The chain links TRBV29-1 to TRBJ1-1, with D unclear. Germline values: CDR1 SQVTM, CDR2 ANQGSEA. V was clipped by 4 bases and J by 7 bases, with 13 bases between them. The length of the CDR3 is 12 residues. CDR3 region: CSVAGRTIEAFF. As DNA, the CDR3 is TGCAGCGTTGCCGGGAGGACTATTGAAGCTTTCTTT.

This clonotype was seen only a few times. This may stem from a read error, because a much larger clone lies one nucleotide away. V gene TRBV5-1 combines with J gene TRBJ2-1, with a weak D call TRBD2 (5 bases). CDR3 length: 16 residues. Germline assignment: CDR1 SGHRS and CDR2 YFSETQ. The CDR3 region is CASSPAPGYLSNERFF. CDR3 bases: TGCGCCAGCAGCCCGGCTCCGGGATATTTATCTAATGAGCGGTTCTTC.

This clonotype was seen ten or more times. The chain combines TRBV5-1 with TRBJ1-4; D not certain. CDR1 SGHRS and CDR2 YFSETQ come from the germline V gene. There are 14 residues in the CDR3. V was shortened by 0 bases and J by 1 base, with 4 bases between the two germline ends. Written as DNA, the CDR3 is TGCGCCAGCAGCTTGGTCGGAACTAATGAAAAACTGTTTTTT. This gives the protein CASSLVGTNEKLFF.

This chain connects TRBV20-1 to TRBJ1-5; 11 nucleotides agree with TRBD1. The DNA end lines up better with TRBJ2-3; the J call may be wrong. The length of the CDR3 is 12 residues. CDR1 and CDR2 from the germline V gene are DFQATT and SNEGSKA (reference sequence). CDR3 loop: CSGTGGDQPQYF. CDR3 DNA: TGCAGCGGGACAGGGGGGGATCAGCCCCAGTATTTT.

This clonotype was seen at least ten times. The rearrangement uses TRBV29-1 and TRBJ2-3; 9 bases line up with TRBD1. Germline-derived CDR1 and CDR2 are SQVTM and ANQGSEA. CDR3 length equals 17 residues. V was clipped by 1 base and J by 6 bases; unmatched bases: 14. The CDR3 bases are TGCAGCGTTGAAGCCCCTCAACAGGGGGCAGGGAAGGATACGCAGTATTTT. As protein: CSVEAPQQGAGKDTQYF.

CDR3 nucleotides: TGTGCCAGCAGCCAAGACGGGGTGGATGGCTACACCTTC. As protein: CASSQDGVDGYTF. This rearrangement joins TRBV7-2 to TRBJ1-2; D remains unclear. The CDR3 is 13 amino acids. The germline V gene encodes CDR1 SGHTA and CDR2 FQGNSA. Trimming shortened V by 5 bases and J by 6 bases, and 13 bases separated the two germline ends.

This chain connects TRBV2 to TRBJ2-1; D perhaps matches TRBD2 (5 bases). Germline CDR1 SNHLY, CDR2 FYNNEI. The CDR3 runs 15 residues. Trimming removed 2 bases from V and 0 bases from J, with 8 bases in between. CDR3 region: CASSESGSSYNEQFF. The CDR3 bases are TGTGCCAGCAGTGAATCGGGGAGCTCCTACAATGAGCAGTTCTTC. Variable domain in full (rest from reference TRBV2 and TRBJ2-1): EPEVTQTPSHQVTQMGQEVILRCVPISNHLYFYWYRQILGQKVEFLVSFYNNEISEKSEIFDDQFSVERPDGSNFTLKIRSTKLEDSAMYFCASSESGSSYNEQFFGPGTRLTVL.

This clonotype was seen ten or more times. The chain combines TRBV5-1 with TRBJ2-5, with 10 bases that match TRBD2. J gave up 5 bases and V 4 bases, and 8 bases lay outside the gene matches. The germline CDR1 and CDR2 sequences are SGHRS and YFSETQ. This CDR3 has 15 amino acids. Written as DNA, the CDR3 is TGCGCCAGCAGCACAGCTAGCGGGGGTAGGGAGACCCAGTACTTC. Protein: CASSTASGGRETQYF. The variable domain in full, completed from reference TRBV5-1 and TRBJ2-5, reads KAGVTQTPRYLIKTRGQQVTLSCSPISGHRSVSWYQQTPGQGLQFLFEYFSETQRNKGNFPGRFSGRQFSNSRSEMNVSTLELGDSALYLCASSTASGGRETQYFGPGTRLLVL.

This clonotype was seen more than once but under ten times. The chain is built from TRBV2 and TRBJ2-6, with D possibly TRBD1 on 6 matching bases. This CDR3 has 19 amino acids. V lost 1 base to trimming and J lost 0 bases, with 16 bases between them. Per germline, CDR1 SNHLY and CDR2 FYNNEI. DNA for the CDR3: TGTGCCAGCAGTGAAGTGCTCAAGGGGGTGAACTCTGGGGCCAACGTCCTGACTTTC. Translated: CASSEVLKGVNSGANVLTF.

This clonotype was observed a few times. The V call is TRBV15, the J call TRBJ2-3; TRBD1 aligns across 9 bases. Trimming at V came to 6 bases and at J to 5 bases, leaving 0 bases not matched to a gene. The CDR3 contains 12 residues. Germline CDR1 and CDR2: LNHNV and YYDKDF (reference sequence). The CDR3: CATRTGGDTQYF. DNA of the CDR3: TGTGCCACCAGGACAGGGGGAGATACGCAGTATTTT.

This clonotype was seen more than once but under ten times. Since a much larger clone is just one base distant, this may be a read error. The CDR3 spells CTSSLERRDSYNEQFF. In DNA form, the CDR3 reads TGTACCAGCAGCTTAGAGCGTCGGGACTCCTACAATGAGCAGTTCTTC. This chain joins TRBV7-9 and TRBJ2-1; the D gene is possibly TRBD2 (5 bases). The CDR3 contains 16 residues. Germline V CDR1 and CDR2: SEHNR, FQNEAQ (reference sequence).

The DNA of the CDR3 is TGTGCCAGCAGAACCGGGGGGGCTGGGAACACTGAAGCTTTCTTT. Translating gives CASRTGGAGNTEAFF. The rearrangement uses TRBV28 and TRBJ1-1, with a weak D call TRBD1 (6 bases). V was trimmed by 6 bases and J by 1 base, leaving 15 bases between them. Germline V gene sequence: CDR1 MDHEN, CDR2 SYDVKM. CDR3 length: 15 residues.